This T cell receptor (beta chain) is drawn from a study of blood T cell repertoires in COVID-19 (dated by TCRdb to between 2020 and 2021). Looking at the study overall: The collaborator samples originated in the United States, Italy and Spain and spanned the acute and convalescent phases of COVID-19. The prospective study material was composed of cDNA or gDNA derived from T cells, B-cell-depleted T cells, or PBMCs. Deeply sampled blood TCRbeta repertoires from subjects exposed to, actively infected with, or recovered from COVID-19 were included in the dataset. The repertoires were released in a freely available public database meant as a resource for research on the immune response to SARS-CoV-2. The samples were drawn from the first 160 participants of the ongoing ImmuneRACE study and from 1,254 subjects provided by 6 global collaborators. Sample metadata almost always included a de-identified subject ID, COVID-19 status, age in years and sex. Where available, HLA class I and class II types were obtained from metadata supplied by the sample provider rather than from assay-based typing.

The collaborating institutions used their own protocols to collect whole blood in K2EDTA tubes. For TCRbeta analysis, collaborators shipped samples in one of three forms: frozen whole blood, isolated PBMCs, or DNA extracted from either of those sample types. The study at large found these results: How much clinical and demographic metadata was included differed by source and by participant, and the metadata was provided uncurated.

At the junction V is shortened by 8 bases and J by 8 bases; bases outside the gene matches: 3. CDR1 and CDR2 were assigned from the germline V gene as SNHLY and FYNNEI. The CDR3 measures 12 amino acids from cysteine to phenylalanine. The entry retains the CDR3 DNA only, 36 bases that are in frame from base 1. Comments on this clone: Its antigen is currently not known. Nothing much larger sits one base from this clone, and base qualities are not available.

The immunoSEQ Assay, a bias-controlled multiplex PCR, was used to amplify TCRbeta CDR3 regions from genomic DNA. The paper's data handling went like this. The number of nucleated cells in each sample was estimated from the amplification of reference gene primers within the assay. Sequence reads were collapsed and filtered to measure the absolute abundance of every unique TCRbeta CDR3 rearrangement. Productive Simpson clonality was computed per sample as the square root of Simpson's diversity index over productive rearrangements. The source is immuneACCESS, and TCRdb retained only in-frame sequences with V and J called. Part of the clones is not carried over; for the studies checked, unresolved V genes explain less than half of this, and the remainder is unexplained. Clone size and V and J calls were adopted from that table, with D and trimming inferred from the DNA. Recorded for this sample are over 150,000 clones; 83% of them occurred a single time. The biggest ten clones account for about 2% of the sample.

Recombination connected TRBV2 to TRBJ1-6; 7 junctional bases match TRBD1. This sequence originates from a woman aged 80 or older with acute or convalescent COVID-19. The sample taken for sequencing was peripheral blood. The nucleotide sequence is given as TGTGCCAGCGGGGACAGCGATTCACCCCTCCACTTT. It translates as CASGDSDSPLHF.